These T cell receptor beta chains were read from a single sample in a study of low-dose radiotherapy and immunotherapy resistance in tumors. TCRdb called the reads again in MiXCR, with one record for every CDR3 protein. Here the sample spans some 88,000 distinct CDR3 sequences, just under 9.5% being singletons. Specimen: PBMCs, collected before treatment. The receptors were gathered from a male donor with prostate cancer. Both conserved end residues are part of each CDR3. The D gene is left open where the match is weak. Size values are once, few and many counts, or a class for expanded clones, and some rows have none.

TRBJ1-5 TRBV30 NA few TGTGCCTGGAGTGTAGCACTGAGCAATCAGCCCCAGCATTTT CAWSVALSNQPQHF
TRBJ2-2 TRBV18 NA many TGTGCCAGCTCACCAAGCGGGCCCACCGGGGAGCTGTTTTTT CASSPSGPTGELFF
TRBJ2-3 TRBV4-3 NA many TGCGCCAGCAGCCAGGGAATCCCCGGGAGAGGAGATACGCAGTATTTT CASSQGIPGRGDTQYF
TRBJ1-2 TRBV3-1 NA NA TGTGCCAGCAGTCGCACCCCAGGGGAGGCGTTATATGGCTACACCTTC CASSRTPGEALYGYTF
TRBJ2-4 TRBV7-2 NA many TGTGCCAGCAGCCCCGTTGGGATTCCCAAAAACATTCAGTACTTC CASSPVGIPKNIQYF
TRBJ1-2 TRBV12-3/TRBV12-4 NA many TGTGCCAGCAGGACCGCTTATGGCTACACCTTC CASRTAYGYTF
TRBJ2-3 TRBV5-1 TRBD2 NA TGCGCCAGCAGCTTGGGGAAGGGGGAGACTAGCGTCCCAGATACGCAGTATTTT CASSLGKGETSVPDTQYF
TRBJ2-3 TRBV7-7 TRBD1 many TGTGCCAGCAGCCCAATGGGGACAGGGACCGATACGCAGTATTTT CASSPMGTGTDTQYF
TRBJ2-7 TRBV3-1 TRBD2 many TGTGCCAGCAGCAGCGGGAGTATCCCTACGAGGCAGTACTTC CASSSGSIPTRQYF
TRBJ1-5 TRBV20-1 NA many TGCAGTGCTAGAGGGGCGGGACCGAGGCAGCCCCAGCATTTT CSARGAGPRQPQHF
TRBJ2-7 TRBV6-2/TRBV6-3 NA many TGTGCCAGCAGTTATGCCGGGGGCCATTACGAGCAGTACTTC CASSYAGGHYEQYF
TRBJ2-2 TRBV7-6 TRBD2 many TGTGCCAGCAGCTTACGCCCGGGAGGGCCGTCCGGGGAGCTGTTTTTT CASSLRPGGPSGELFF
TRBJ2-3 TRBV28 NA NA TGTGCCAGCACCCTGGGGGGCGGCACAGATACGCAGTATTTT CASTLGGGTDTQYF
TRBJ1-5 TRBV20-1 NA few TGCAGTGCTAGTCCCAGGGGACAGCCCCAGCATTTT CSASPRGQPQHF
TRBJ2-5 TRBV20-1 NA many TGCAGTGCTAGAGTCCCAACGAGGGTCGAAGAGACCCAGTACTTC CSARVPTRVEETQYF
TRBJ2-5 TRBV5-1 TRBD2 many TGCGCCAGCAGCGGGGCCGTTCCGGGACTAGCGGGAGAGGAGACCCAGTACTTC CASSGAVPGLAGEETQYF
TRBJ2-1 TRBV7-3 TRBD2 many TGTGCCAGCAGCAAGGCTAGCGGGAACTACAATGAGCAGTTCTTC CASSKASGNYNEQFF
TRBJ2-1 TRBV29-1 TRBD2 many TGCAGCGTTGAAGGGGCTAGCGGGAGAGAGGTTGAGCAGTTCTTC CSVEGASGREVEQFF
TRBJ2-6 TRBV19 NA NA TGTGCCAGTAGTCCCAGCCGGGCAGGGAAGATGTTTGGGGCCAACGTCCTGACTTTC CASSPSRAGKMFGANVLTF
TRBJ1-5 TRBV6-2/TRBV6-3 NA many TGTGCCAGCAGTTACGGGCCGGCGTCCAATCAGCCCCAGCATTTT CASSYGPASNQPQHF
TRBJ2-7 TRBV20-1 NA many TGCAGTGCTAGAAGCCGGGACACCGCCTACGAGCAGTACTTC CSARSRDTAYEQYF
TRBJ2-1 TRBV18 TRBD2 many TGTGCCAGCTCACCACCAGGACTAGCGGGAGGGCATGAGCAGTTCTTC CASSPPGLAGGHEQFF
TRBJ2-7 TRBV19 NA many TGTGCCAGTAGGGGGACGGACTCCTACGAGCAGTACTTC CASRGTDSYEQYF
TRBJ2-7 TRBV28 TRBD1 many TGTGCCAGCAGTAAGGGGGACAGATACTACGAGCAGTACTTC CASSKGDRYYEQYF
TRBJ2-5 TRBV9 NA many TGTGCCAGCAGCGTAGAGGTTCGAGAGACCCAGTACTTC CASSVEVRETQYF
TRBJ2-2 TRBV5-4 NA many TGTGCCAGCAGCTTGCCCGGCCCCGGGGAGCTGTTTTTT CASSLPGPGELFF
TRBJ1-1 TRBV30 NA many TGTGCCTGGTGGGGGATGACAGTGACAGCTTTCTTT CAWWGMTVTAFF
TRBJ1-4 TRBV20-1 TRBD1 many TGCAGTGCTAGCCGGGACAGCGGCGCGAAACTGTTTTTT CSASRDSGAKLFF
TRBJ1-2 TRBV20-1 NA many TGCAGTGCTATCCCCGGACAGACCAATAACTATGGCTACACCTTC CSAIPGQTNNYGYTF
TRBJ2-7 TRBV7-9 NA many TGTGCCAGCAGCCAGTCCCCGGAGCAGTACTTC CASSQSPEQYF
TRBJ2-1 TRBV28 NA NA TGTGCCAGCAGTTTCGACTTGTACAATGAGCAGTTCTTC CASSFDLYNEQFF